The entry below describes one T cell receptor (beta chain). No antigen is known for it. Primers used in a second PCR of roughly 7 to 12 cycles were a sample-barcoded 5' primer and a J-beta primer mix. TCRdb fed the 5' RACE reads into MiXCR, producing one record per CDR3 protein. The sample consists of around 1,100,000 distinct CDR3 sequences, roughly two fifths of them appearing once. The sample originates from a study of blood T cells in healthy people across ages. The V gene's germline CDR1 is MNHEY and CDR2 SVGEGT. The CDR3 totals 14 residues. Trimming at V came to 7 bases and at J to 5 bases, leaving 6 bases not matched to a gene. Healthy Caucasians from Russia aged about 6 to 100 served as donors. Notes on the study in general: Among T cells, TCR beta diversity per million cells dropped roughly linearly as age rose. Donor CMV status, an unknown factor, possibly confounded changes in expanded clonotypes.

This TCR derives from a man younger than 30 in good health. The sequenced sample was blood. This chain links TRBV6-2 or TRBV6-3 with TRBJ1-1; 11 nucleotides align to TRBD1. CDR3: CASTRTGGWTEAFF. CDR3 nucleotides: TGTGCCAGCACCAGGACAGGGGGCTGGACTGAAGCTTTCTTT.